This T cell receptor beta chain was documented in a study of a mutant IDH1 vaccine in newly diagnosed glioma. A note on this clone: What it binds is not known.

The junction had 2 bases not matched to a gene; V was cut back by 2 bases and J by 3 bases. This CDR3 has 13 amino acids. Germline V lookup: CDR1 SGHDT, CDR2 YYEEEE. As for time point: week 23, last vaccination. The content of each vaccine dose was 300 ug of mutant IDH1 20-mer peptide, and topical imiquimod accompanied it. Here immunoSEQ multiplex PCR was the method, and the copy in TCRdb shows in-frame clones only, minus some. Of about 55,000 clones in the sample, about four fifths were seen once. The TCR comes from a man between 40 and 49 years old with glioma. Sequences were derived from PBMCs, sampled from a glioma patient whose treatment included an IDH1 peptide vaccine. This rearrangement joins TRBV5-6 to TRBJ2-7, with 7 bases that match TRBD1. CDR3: CASSFGTVYEQYF. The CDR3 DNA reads TGTGCCAGCAGCTTTGGGACAGTCTACGAGCAGTACTTC.